The source of this TCR beta chain is a study of control samples from healthy donors and cancer patients. This clone has just a few counts. Clones were sequenced by immunoSEQ multiplex PCR, and TCRdb holds only the in-frame ones, with some missing. The table includes approximately 50,000 clones, around 90% detected once. This CDR3 is 13 amino acids long. CDR1 is GTSNPN, CDR2 SVGIG, per germline (reference sequence). V shed 2 bases, J shed 5 bases, and the junction held 2 bases outside the gene matches. Specimen: PBMCs. The origin of this receptor is a man between 60 and 70 years old with head and neck cancer. The V and J genes are TRBV30 and TRBJ1-4, with 7 positions matching TRBD1. DNA of the CDR3: TGTGCCTGGAGTCCAGGGGGAAATGAAAAACTGTTTTTT. This codes for CAWSPGGNEKLFF.